The present entry profiles one T cell receptor beta chain with its context. This clone was recorded only once. There is no known antigen for this receptor. There are no base qualities to consult, and no much larger clone falls within one base. Library preparation was by the immunoSEQ multiplex PCR assay. A mixture of 60 forward primers for TCR Vbeta segments and 13 reverse primers for TCR Jbeta segments was used in the multiplex PCR. The CDR3 region of rearranged TCR beta genes was amplified from genomic DNA with a multiplex PCR assay. The amplified TCR beta libraries were sequenced on the Illumina HiSeq System as 87-base-pair reads. Regarding the original processing steps: A later analysis counted 65 million to 90 million unique TCR beta chains across the 690 or so repertoires, and roughly 11 million of these chains were shared by at least two donors. To remove PCR and sequencing errors, raw reads were error-corrected and collapsed into unique sequences using a nearest-neighbor algorithm that merged closely related sequences. To assign V, D and J gene segments, CDR3 sequences were aligned to IMGT reference sequences. For a sequence to be retained, a match of at least six nucleotides was required to both a V gene segment and a J gene segment. Rearrangements were classified as productive when the CDR3 lacked stop codons and remained in frame with V and J, and all other rearrangements were classified as non-productive. Following IMGT convention, CDR3 was defined as the stretch from the second conserved V-encoded cysteine to the conserved J-encoded phenylalanine. Sequences without an unambiguous match to a single V gene segment were excluded from the earlier analysis of 450 to 650 of the donors. In an earlier analysis of a few hundred of the donors, V segments were called functional above 56.7% productive rearrangements and were called segregating when the between-donor standard deviation exceeded 5%. A statistical classification framework was built for diagnosing cytomegalovirus status from the catalog of TCR beta chain sequences. A later analysis assigned V and J genes by comparing TCR nucleotide sequences with IMGT/GENE-DB human TR gene sequences. A later analysis assigned CDR3 sequences and most-parsimonious VDJ recombination scenarios with the TCRdist pipeline. In a later analysis, each TCR beta chain was defined by its CDR3 amino acid sequence together with its V-gene family, and reads without a unique V-gene family were excluded. A later analysis removed 592 highly shared, low-generation-probability nucleotide sequences to deal with suspected cross-contamination and a sequencing artifact. For each public chain, a later analysis derived a clonal expansion index from normalized ranks of inferred template counts within each repertoire. In a later analysis, generation probabilities were computed with a VDJ recombination model fitted to out-of-frame rearrangements, and the resulting probabilities were checked against IGoR. In a later analysis, hypergeometric tests were used to score TCR-TCR, TCR-HLA and TCR-CMV co-occurrence, with a repertoire-size bias correction applied to TCR pairs. A later analysis estimated false discovery rates by permuting HLA or CMV assignments 20 times. In a later analysis, co-occurring TCRs were grouped using DBSCAN, with TCRdist sequence similarity added in when clustering inside HLA-allele-positive subsets. For co-occurrence clustering, repertoires with fewer than 30,000 or more than 120,000 public chains were excluded, along with roughly 5 repertoires with anomalous nucleotide sharing. TCRdb stores this immuneACCESS table with in-frame sequences only. Part of the clones is absent; in the studies checked, under half of the shortfall reflects unresolved V genes, and no reason is known for the rest. That table is the source of V, J and clone size, and D and trimming were worked out from the DNA. Within this sample are 84,000 or so clones, with over 70% of them counted one time only. Roughly 2% of the sample is in the top ten clones.

The data were taken from a study of cytomegalovirus exposure and HLA in healthy donors (dated by TCRdb to the late 2010s). Study-level background: According to an earlier analysis of a few hundred of the donors, roughly 180 million T cells yielded some 120 million unique TCR beta sequences and 250 to 350 Gb of sequence data. About 330 gigabases of sequencing data and about 92 million unique TCR sequences made up an early release that covered several hundred HLA-typed donors. Among the approximately 420 genotyped donors, about 83% belonged to the genetic ancestry cluster associated with self-reported Caucasian donors. The study was designed to test whether signatures of past pathogen exposure could be identified by cataloging public T cell receptors. The study used immunosequencing to profile the T cell repertoires of around 600 subjects and linked those repertoires to cytomegalovirus serostatus. Along with the approximately 650-subject first cohort, a separate validation cohort of over a hundred different subjects was used. To predict cytomegalovirus infection status, the study brought together high-throughput TCR immunosequencing, statistical association of individual TCRs with disease status, and machine learning. To study patterns of TCR occurrence, a later analysis re-analyzed previously published TCR beta repertoires from more than 550 donors and added high-resolution HLA genotyping. Rather than using new phenotypic data, the later analysis identified candidate immune exposures from TCR beta sequences and from how often those sequences occurred across donors. An earlier analysis of more than 450 of the donors used high-throughput TCR beta sequencing to judge whether each TCR beta V gene segment behaved as functional or pseudogenic. Donor age, sex, ethnicity and CMV serostatus were compiled together with the repertoire data. A later genetic analysis took genome-wide SNP genotypes for about 55% of the 666 donors and used that subset as a discovery cohort. Every repertoire in the discovery cohort had been generated on one and the same sequencing platform. Both class I and class II loci were covered by HLA typing, at four-digit resolution. Typing coverage differed by locus: A, B, C, DRB1 and DQB1 were typed in about 620-630 donors, DQA1 in 522, DPA1 in around 610, and DPB1 in 400 to 490. Roughly 5 DR-DQ haplotypes were handled as single units for association and clustering, since linkage in the cohort was strong. Among several hundred genotyped donors of the cohort, an average of approximately 220,000 unique TCR beta nucleotide sequences was sequenced per donor, of which 15% to 20% were non-productive.

The cohort consisted of fewer than 700 healthy bone marrow donors. All cohort members were sampled while nominally healthy, although unrecorded immune exposures were likely present. The donor was CMV seronegative and belonged to the group of approximately 320 seronegative cohort members. A peripheral blood sample was provided by each donor, and peripheral blood mononuclear cells were used for TCR beta sequencing. Genomic DNA was extracted from the blood cell samples with the Qiagen DNeasy Blood Extraction Kit. Beyond this particular receptor, the publication reports: According to a later genetic analysis, donors in an Asian-associated ancestry cluster had fewer N-insertions in productive TCRs than the approximately 630-donor mean. A later analysis found that HLA-associated TCR beta chains were more clonally expanded and had lower generation probabilities than equally common non-associated chains. In a later genetic analysis, a missense DCLRE1C variant was associated with V-gene and J-gene trimming of TCR beta chains, and the association was replicated in an independent cohort. In a later analysis, TCR association rates were found to vary across HLA loci, with the most associated TCRs seen for DRB1 alleles and the fewest for HLA-C alleles. Across donors, most TCR sequences were observed very rarely, whereas some public TCRs were present in many individuals. The 87-base-pair reads could not distinguish some IMGT-functional V segments, including TRBV6-2 and TRBV6-3, so those segments were excluded. HLA typing was unavailable for some donors at each locus, so association tests used only the typed subset. A group of highly shared sequence variants was considered likely to be a technical artifact of the sequencing pipeline. The study listed 164 TCR beta chains as associated with cytomegalovirus. Linkage disequilibrium might explain the correlated functional status among segregating V segments, but an unknown experimental factor could not be excluded. Only TCR beta chains were sequenced in this cohort, and the absence of alpha or paired-chain data limited detectable features. A later analysis found that most CMV-associated TCR beta chains appeared HLA-restricted, with HLA associations seemingly driven largely by CMV exposure. In vitro tests confirmed that a few of the cytomegalovirus-associated TCR beta chains recognize cytomegalovirus antigens. Broadly in line with IMGT annotations, most TCR beta V segments showed up in productive rearrangements about 87% or about 30% of the time in an earlier analysis of around 550 of the donors. A further reported finding was that TCR beta sequences accurately predicted the HLA-A and HLA-B alleles for most subjects in the first cohort. Approximately 18 rarely observed V segments, including chromosome 9 orphons, were excluded from the earlier analysis of several hundred of the donors because counts were too low. It was suggested by the authors that the approach could potentially be generalized to other disease states and immunological phenotypes. At a false discovery rate of 0.05, a later analysis linked around 15,000 TCR beta sequences to specific HLA alleles. According to a later analysis, parvovirus B19, influenza, CMV and Epstein-Barr virus appeared linked to several top co-occurrence clusters. Roughly uniform sequencing depth across donors was assumed in presence/absence analyses, although this assumption may not hold. Strong co-occurrence of HLA alleles, especially DR and DQ, made assigning TCR associations to individual alleles difficult. The classifier was reported to diagnose cytomegalovirus status with high specificity and sensitivity in both the original and validation cohorts. CMV serostatus was the only immune exposure information available for the cohort.

Deletion took 10 bases off V and 2 bases off J, with a span of 15 bases between the germline ends. Taken from the germline V gene (reference sequence), the CDR1 and CDR2 loops are SEHNR and FQNEAQ. The CDR3 covers 13 residues, taking in both the cysteine and the phenylalanine. Only the CDR3 region is kept as DNA, spanning 39 bases read in frame from base 1. The sequence joins TRBV7-9 to TRBJ2-7; D gene: possibly TRBD1, on 5 matching bases. The clonotype comes from a boy aged 5-17 years in good health and CMV-seronegative. Sequenced sample: PBMCs. The sequenced DNA: TGTGCCACCCAGGGTGACATTGCCTACGAGCAGTACTTC. Translation gives CATQGDIAYEQYF.